The next 25 T cell receptor beta chains were all read from a single sample in a study of Graves' ophthalmopathy and Graves' hyperthyroidism. TCR beta CDR3 amplification used RNA transcripts. Amplification began with first-round RT-PCR using HTBI primers, then second-round multiplex PCR was performed. From the multiplex PCR reads, TCRdb called clonotypes with MiXCR, one entry per CDR3 protein. Of 57,000 or so distinct CDR3 sequences in the sample, approximately 52% were seen once. The source material was peripheral blood. The source is an adult woman with Graves' ophthalmopathy.

The gene calls are TRBV20-1 and TRBJ2-3; 14 positions agree with TRBD2. Germline CDR1 DFQATT, CDR2 SNEGSKA (reference sequence). The CDR3 runs 16 residues. V trimming: 0 bases; J trimming: 5 bases; junction bases outside the gene matches: 4. The DNA for the CDR3 is TGCAGTGCTAGAGATGGACTAGCGGGGGGAGTAGATACGCAGTATTTT. It codes for CSARDGLAGGVDTQYF.

This rearrangement joins TRBV5-4 to TRBJ2-5; 15 bases are shared with TRBD2. Unmatched junction bases numbered 5, after V lost 4 bases and J lost 4 bases. Germline CDR1 is SGHNT and CDR2 is YYREEE (reference sequence). This CDR3 comprises 16 residues. The CDR3 nucleotides read TGTGCCAGCAGCGCGGGACTAGCGGGGGGAGTAGAGACCCAGTACTTC. Amino acids: CASSAGLAGGVETQYF.

In its sample, this clonotype was seen once. CDR3 residues: CATSDRQGGETQHF. For the CDR3, the DNA is TGTGCCACCAGTGACCGGCAGGGGGGAGAGACCCAGCATTTT. The V and J genes are TRBV24-1 and TRBJ1-5; the match to TRBD1 covers 7 bases. CDR3 length: 14 amino acids. The germline CDR1 and CDR2 sequences are KGHDR and SFDVKD. Losses at the gene ends were 4 bases for V and 11 bases for J; bases not matched to a gene: 10.

J is TRBJ2-1 and V is TRBV20-1; D unresolved. The germline CDR1 and CDR2 sequences are DFQATT and SNEGSKA (reference sequence). The CDR3 runs 16 residues. V gave up 1 base and J gave up 5 bases, with 18 bases separating them. CDR3 sequence reads: CSARGQLIHLNNEQFF. In nucleotides, the CDR3 is TGCAGTGCTAGAGGTCAACTAATTCATTTAAACAATGAGCAGTTCTTC.

This clonotype was detected many times. The chain combines TRBV30 with TRBJ2-5; the match to TRBD1 covers 9 bases. The CDR3 contains 14 residues. Per germline, CDR1 GTSNPN and CDR2 SVGIG (reference sequence). Trimming cost V 5 bases and J 1 base; bases outside gene matches: 5. The CDR3 region is CAWSTGGLQETQYF. CDR3 nucleotide sequence: TGTGCCTGGTCGACAGGGGGGCTCCAAGAGACCCAGTACTTC.

The chain links TRBV5-4 to TRBJ2-6; D may match TRBD1 or TRBD2 (7 bases each). V gave up 0 bases and J gave up 13 bases, with 23 bases separating them. The CDR3 covers 17 residues. Per germline, CDR1 SGHNT and CDR2 YYREEE (reference sequence). This CDR3 reads CASSLGWPQGGDKVLTF. The CDR3 DNA sequence: TGTGCCAGCAGCTTGGGTTGGCCTCAGGGGGGGGACAAAGTCCTGACTTTC.

This chain joins TRBV5-4 and TRBJ1-5; D call uncertain. In germline, CDR1 is SGHNT, CDR2 YYREEE (reference sequence). The CDR3 extends over 15 amino acids. V lost 4 bases to trimming and J lost 7 bases, with 18 bases between them. CDR3 sequence: CASSVGRLYEQPQHF. Written as DNA, the CDR3 is TGTGCCAGCAGCGTCGGGAGACTCTACGAGCAGCCCCAGCATTTT.

This clonotype has only a few counts. This chain joins TRBV30 and TRBJ1-5; maybe TRBD1 (5 bases). The CDR3 extends over 13 amino acids. With 6 bases removed from V and 1 base from J, the gap between germline ends came to 10 bases. From germline, CDR1 is GTSNPN and CDR2 SVGIG (reference sequence). CDR3 sequence reads: CACQGRSNQPQHF. CDR3 nucleotide sequence: TGTGCCTGTCAGGGTCGGAGCAATCAGCCCCAGCATTTT.

This clonotype was found a few times. A much larger clone differs by one base, so this may be a read error. The chain couples TRBV5-6 to TRBJ1-1; possibly TRBD1 for D (6 bases). Trimming shortened V by 0 bases and J by 1 base, and 19 bases separated the two germline ends. The CDR3 runs 18 residues. Germline lookup yields CDR1 SGHDT and CDR2 YYEEEE. CDR3 in amino acids: CASSLEFTGLRSNTEAFF. The CDR3 nucleotides read TGTGCCAGCAGCTTGGAGTTTACAGGGCTAAGATCGAACACTGAAGCTTTCTTT.

This clonotype has a count of ten or more. The gene calls are TRBV4-1 and TRBJ2-7, with TRBD1 identical over 8 bases. V shed 2 bases and J 0 bases; nucleotides not matched to a gene: 6. This CDR3 has 16 amino acids. Germline CDR1 is MGHRA and CDR2 is YSYEKL. CDR3 bases: TGCGCCAGCAGCCAACTTCCAGGGGGCCTCTCCTACGAGCAGTACTTC. Translated: CASSQLPGGLSYEQYF.

The genes are TRBV15 and TRBJ1-1; 9 positions match TRBD1. J lost 2 bases, V lost 5 bases, and 6 bases had no gene match. This CDR3 region has 15 residues. From germline, CDR1 is LNHNV and CDR2 YYDKDF (reference sequence). The CDR3 protein is CATSGDRALNTEAFF. DNA of the CDR3: TGTGCCACCAGCGGGGACAGGGCCTTAAACACTGAAGCTTTCTTT.

This clonotype showed up just once. The chain employs TRBV12-3 or TRBV12-4 and TRBJ2-1, with 10 positions matching TRBD2. V lost 5 bases and J lost 4; bases outside the gene matches: 8. This CDR3 comprises 16 residues. DNA of the CDR3: TGTGCCAGCAGTCCCTCGGGTAGCGGGAGGTACAATGAGCAGTTCTTC. This gives the protein CASSPSGSGRYNEQFF.

To note about this clonotype: The conserved final phenylalanine or tryptophan is absent from the CDR3, which likely points to a read error. The limits of the CDR3 on the DNA are not certain, so only TCRdb's listed CDR3 is given. V is TRBV7-2 and J is TRBJ2-7; the table's D call, TRBD1, was not checked against the DNA. The CDR3 numbers 8 amino acids, ends counted. Germline V CDR1 and CDR2: SGHTA, FQGNSA. CDR3 sequence reads: CASSPTDR.

The gene calls are TRBV2 and TRBJ2-3; D possibly corresponds to TRBD1 (6 bases). Trimming shortened V by 11 bases and J by 4 bases, and 13 bases separated the two germline ends. Per germline, CDR1 SNHLY and CDR2 FYNNEI. This CDR3 region has 12 residues. This chain's CDR3 is CAFRTDADTQYF. CDR3 bases: TGTGCCTTCCGGACAGATGCAGATACGCAGTATTTT.

As to this clonotype: One junction end does not reproduce the germline sequence, and a read error may be involved. V usage is TRBV11-1 and J usage is TRBJ2-7; 8 nucleotides line up with TRBD1. CDR1 SGHAT and CDR2 FQDESV come from the germline V gene (reference sequence). The CDR3 loop spans 12 amino acids. The CDR3 spells CACSGQGRKQYF. The CDR3 DNA sequence: TGTGCCTGCAGCGGACAGGGTCGTAAGCAGTACTTC.

This clonotype has just one count. The conserved phenylalanine or tryptophan is not found at the CDR3 terminus, so this likely reflects a read error. The limits of the CDR3 on the DNA are not certain, so only TCRdb's listed CDR3 is given. This chain links TRBV7-6 with TRBJ1-3. Germline CDR1 is SGHVS and CDR2 is FNYEAQ. The CDR3 is 11 residues long, ends included. This CDR3 reads CASSSRLAGAT.

The chain recombines TRBV29-1 with TRBJ2-1; D is undetermined. The CDR3 totals 14 residues. Germline V gives CDR1 SQVTM, CDR2 ANQGSEA. V lost 8 bases, J lost 7 bases, and 21 bases lay in between. Here the CDR3 DNA reads TGCAGCATGCCTCGAACTAACGGGTTTAATGAGCAGTTCTTC. Translated, it gives CSMPRTNGFNEQFF.

The chain joins TRBV5-1 to TRBJ2-7; D is perhaps TRBD1 (6 bases). Germline V gene sequence: CDR1 SGHRS, CDR2 YFSETQ. V was cut by 4 bases and J by 0 bases, with 11 bases left in between. This CDR3 is 14 amino acids long. The CDR3: CASSHGQISYEQYF. The CDR3 region has the DNA TGCGCCAGCAGCCACGGACAGATCTCCTACGAGCAGTACTTC.

This clonotype was observed at least ten times. The chain combines TRBV6-2 or TRBV6-3 with TRBJ1-2, with TRBD1 matching 7 bases. There are 14 residues in the CDR3. Germline CDR1 MNHEY, CDR2 SVGEGT. Losses at the gene ends were 11 bases for V and 2 bases for J; bases not matched to a gene: 11. This CDR3 is CACVSGQRNYGYTF. For the CDR3, the DNA is TGTGCCTGCGTCTCGGGACAGAGGAACTATGGCTACACCTTC.

This clonotype was detected only once. The chain couples TRBV19 to TRBJ2-5; 7 positions match TRBD1. CDR1 and CDR2 from the germline V gene are LNHDA and SQIVND (reference sequence). The CDR3 is 16 residues long. J was trimmed by 5 bases and V by 6 bases; bases with no gene match: 15. CDR3 nucleotides: TGTGCCAGTAGCCGTACAGGGGCTAGCACCGGGGAGACCCAGTACTTC. This translates into CASSRTGASTGETQYF.

The chain couples TRBV4-1 to TRBJ2-3; no clear D. V dropped 1 base and J dropped 10 bases, with 15 bases sitting between them. Germline-derived CDR1 and CDR2 are MGHRA and YSYEKL. The CDR3 is made up of 14 amino acids. The CDR3 nucleotides read TGCGCCAGCAGCCAAGTCTGGGTGGACGGGTCGCAGTATTTT. Translating it yields CASSQVWVDGSQYF.

The DNA for the CDR3 is TGTGCCAGCGTTGAAGGGAGGGGGGAATACGAGCAGTACTTC. Amino acids: CASVEGRGEYEQYF. The chain links TRBV2 to TRBJ2-7; D may be TRBD2 (7 bases). The V end lost 8 bases, the J end lost 4 bases, and 18 bases lay between the germline ends. Germline values: CDR1 SNHLY, CDR2 FYNNEI. This CDR3 comprises 14 residues. Supplemented by reference TRBV2 and TRBJ2-7, the full variable domain reads EPEVTQTPSHQVTQMGQEVILRCVPISNHLYFYWYRQILGQKVEFLVSFYNNEISEKSEIFDDQFSVERPDGSNFTLKIRSTKLEDSAMYFCASVEGRGEYEQYFGPGTRLTVT.

The V and J genes are TRBV4-3 and TRBJ2-3; a possible D gene is TRBD2 (5 bases). Germline V CDR1 and CDR2: LGHNA, YSLEER. CDR3 length: 16 amino acids. Trimming pared 1 base from V and 11 bases from J, leaving 22 bases between. Written as DNA, the CDR3 is TGCGCCAGCAGCCAAGGGGTCTGGGCGGCGGGCAATGAGCAGTATTTT. Translating gives CASSQGVWAAGNEQYF.

This clonotype was counted many times. CDR3 coding DNA: TGCGCCAGCAGCCGGACAGGGATGAACATTCAGTACTTC. It translates to CASSRTGMNIQYF. The gene calls are TRBV5-1 and TRBJ2-4; 8 positions agree with TRBD1. Trimming at V came to 4 bases and at J to 7 bases, leaving 4 bases not matched to a gene. The CDR3 extends over 13 amino acids. CDR1 and CDR2 from the germline V gene are SGHRS and YFSETQ.

This clonotype came up many times. The chain carries TRBV20-1 and TRBJ2-5, with 8 nucleotides matching TRBD2. Germline V gene lookup returns CDR1 DFQATT and CDR2 SNEGSKA (reference sequence). The CDR3 contains 17 residues. Trimming removed 6 bases from V and 1 base from J; junction bases left unmatched: 16. The CDR3, as DNA: TGCAGTGCCCACGGGGGGAGCGGGAGCTCGGCCCAAGAGACCCAGTACTTC. This codes for CSAHGGSGSSAQETQYF.